The clone carrying this TCR beta chain was observed many times. Its target is unknown. Preparation of the TCRbeta library used unique molecular identifiers. TCRdb independently ran MiXCR on the PCR reads; one entry per CDR3 protein. Among about 440,000 distinct CDR3 sequences listed, roughly 43% were seen once. V was shortened by 1 base and J by 5 bases, with 3 bases between the two germline ends. Germline V gives CDR1 LGHNA, CDR2 YNFKEQ. There are 12 residues in the CDR3. This entry comes from a study of T-cell reconstitution after alpha-beta-depleted transplantation in children. Study-level findings and limits: By one year post-transplant, T-cell counts and diversity largely arose from T cells that were newly produced.

The sequences come from PBMCs, collected before TCRalphabeta/CD19-depleted stem cell transplant. V usage is TRBV4-2 and J usage is TRBJ2-1, with no clear D. The receptor was isolated from a girl aged 2 to 10 with aplastic anemia, due to receive a stem cell transplant. CDR3 in DNA: TGTGCCAGCAGCCAAGGGGACAATGAGCAGTTCTTC. It is translated as CASSQGDNEQFF.